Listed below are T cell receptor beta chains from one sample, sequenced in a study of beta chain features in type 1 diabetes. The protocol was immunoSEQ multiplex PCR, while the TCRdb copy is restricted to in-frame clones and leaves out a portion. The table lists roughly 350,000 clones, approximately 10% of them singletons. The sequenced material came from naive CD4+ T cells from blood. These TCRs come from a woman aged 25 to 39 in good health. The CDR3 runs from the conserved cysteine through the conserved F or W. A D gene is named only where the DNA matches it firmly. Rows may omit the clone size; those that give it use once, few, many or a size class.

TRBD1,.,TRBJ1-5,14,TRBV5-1,TGCGCCAGCAGCACAGGACAGGGAGATCAGCCCCAGCATTTT,CASSTGQGDQPQHF
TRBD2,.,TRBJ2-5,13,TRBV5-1,TGCGCCAGCAGCTTTAGCGGGATGGAGACCCAGTACTTC,CASSFSGMETQYF
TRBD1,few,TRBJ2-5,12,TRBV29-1,TGCAGCGTTCCGGGACAGAAAGAGACCCAGTACTTC,CSVPGQKETQYF
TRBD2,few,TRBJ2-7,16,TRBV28,TGTGCCAGCAGTGAAACCGGGACTAGCGGGATCTACGAGCAGTACTTC,CASSETGTSGIYEQYF
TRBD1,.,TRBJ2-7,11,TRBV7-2,TGTGCCAGCCGGGACAGCTACGAGCAGTACTTC,CASRDSYEQYF
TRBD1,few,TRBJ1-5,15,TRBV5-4,TGTGCCAGCAGCCACACAGGGGAGAGCAATCAGCCCCAGCATTTT,CASSHTGESNQPQHF
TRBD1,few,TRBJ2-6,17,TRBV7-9,TGTGCCAGCAGCCGAAGAAGGGACAGCTCTGGGGCCAACGTCCTGACTTTC,CASSRRRDSSGANVLTF
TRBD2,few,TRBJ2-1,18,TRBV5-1,TGCGCCAGCAGAACCCTACCGGGACTAGCGGGAGAGGGGAATGAGCAGTTCTTC,CASRTLPGLAGEGNEQFF
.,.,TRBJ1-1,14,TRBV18,TGTGCCAGCTCACCGGGGGCGCCTTACACTGAAGCTTTCTTT,CASSPGAPYTEAFF
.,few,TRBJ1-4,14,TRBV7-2,TGTGCCAGCAGCCCCGGTATGCCTAATGAAAAACTGTTTTTT,CASSPGMPNEKLFF
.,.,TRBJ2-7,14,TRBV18,TGTGCCAGCTCACCTCAGGTGGACATTGAAAAGCAGTACTTC,CASSPQVDIEKQYF
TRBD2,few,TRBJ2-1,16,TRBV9,TGTGCCAGCAGCGTCGGGAGAACTAGCGGCTACAATGAGCAGTTCTTC,CASSVGRTSGYNEQFF
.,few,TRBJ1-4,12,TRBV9,TGTGCCAGCCAGGGGTCAGGCGAAAAACTGTTTTTT,CASQGSGEKLFF
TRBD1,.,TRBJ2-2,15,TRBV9,TGTGCCAGCAGCGGATTAACCAGGGGGATCGGGGAGCTGTTTTTT,CASSGLTRGIGELFF
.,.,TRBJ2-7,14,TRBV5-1,TGCGCCAGCAGCTCCGACAGGACGCCCTACGAGCAGTACTTC,CASSSDRTPYEQYF
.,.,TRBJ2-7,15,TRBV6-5,TGTGCCAGCAGTTACGAAACCAGGGGATCCTACGAGCAGTACTTC,CASSYETRGSYEQYF
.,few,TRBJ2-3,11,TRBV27,TGTGCCAGCAGTCGAGAGGATACGCAGTATTTT,CASSREDTQYF
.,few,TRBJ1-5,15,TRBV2,TGTGCCAGCAGTGATGCGGGGCTATTCAATCAGCCCCAGCATTTT,CASSDAGLFNQPQHF
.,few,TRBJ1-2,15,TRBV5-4,TGTGCCAGCAGCGTTCTAGGGGGGGGTGACTATGGCTACACCTTC,CASSVLGGGDYGYTF
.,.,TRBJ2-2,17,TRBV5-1,TGCGCCAGCAGCTTGGCCCCCGGTGCTTCGAACACCGGGGAGCTGTTTTTT,CASSLAPGASNTGELFF
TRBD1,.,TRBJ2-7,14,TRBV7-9,TGTGCCAGCAGCTCCCGACAGGGCTTTTACGAGCAGTACTTC,CASSSRQGFYEQYF
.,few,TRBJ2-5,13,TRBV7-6,TGTGCCAGCAGCTTAGCCGTGAGGGAGACCCAGTACTTC,CASSLAVRETQYF
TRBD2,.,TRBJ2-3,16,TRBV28,TGTGCCAGCAGTTTAGGGACTAGCGGGAACACAGATACGCAGTATTTT,CASSLGTSGNTDTQYF
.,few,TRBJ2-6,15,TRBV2,TGTGCCAGCAGTTTGTATCGCTCTGGGGCCAACGTCCTGACTTTC,CASSLYRSGANVLTF
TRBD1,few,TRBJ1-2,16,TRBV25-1,TGTGCCAGCAGTGAATGGGGAACAGGGGGGCACTATGGCTACACCTTC,CASSEWGTGGHYGYTF
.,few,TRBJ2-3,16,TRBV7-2,TGTGCCAGCAGCTTAATCGGGGGAGGAAACACAGATACGCAGTATTTT,CASSLIGGGNTDTQYF
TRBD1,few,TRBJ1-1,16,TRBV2,TGTGCCAGCAGACTGGACAGGGGGCTAGGGAACACTGAAGCTTTCTTT,CASRLDRGLGNTEAFF
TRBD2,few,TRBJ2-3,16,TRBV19,TGTGCCAGTAGTCCCTTTTCTAGCGGGCGCACAGATACGCAGTATTTT,CASSPFSSGRTDTQYF
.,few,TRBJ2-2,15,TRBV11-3,TGTGCCAGCAGCTTAGACTCGGCGAACACCGGGGAGCTGTTTTTT,CASSLDSANTGELFF
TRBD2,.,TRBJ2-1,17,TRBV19,TGTGCCAGTAGTACCGGACTAGCGGGAACTGGCTACAATGAGCAGTTCTTC,CASSTGLAGTGYNEQFF
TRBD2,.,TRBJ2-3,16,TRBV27,TGTGCCAGCAGGCGTATAGGGACTAGCCTCGGGAATACGCAGTATTTT,CASRRIGTSLGNTQYF
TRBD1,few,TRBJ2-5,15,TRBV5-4,TGTGCCAGCAGCCAGGGACAGCAAATACAAGAGACCCAGTACTTC,CASSQGQQIQETQYF
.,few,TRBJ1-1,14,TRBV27,TGTGCCAGCAGTCCACCGGGACAGAACACTGAAGCTTTCTTT,CASSPPGQNTEAFF
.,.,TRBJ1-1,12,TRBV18,TGTGCCAGCTCACCGAGGGACACTGAAGCTTTCTTT,CASSPRDTEAFF
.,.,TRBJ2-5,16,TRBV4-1,TGCGCCAGCAGCCAGGGGAGGATGGCGGTACAAGAGACCCAGTACTTC,CASSQGRMAVQETQYF
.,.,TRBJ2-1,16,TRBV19,TGTGCCAGTAGATTAGCGGTTTGGAGCTCCTACAATGAGCAGTTCTTC,CASRLAVWSSYNEQFF
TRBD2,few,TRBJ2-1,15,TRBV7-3,TGTGCCAGCAGCTTATCGGCAGCGGGGTACAATGAGCAGTTCTTC,CASSLSAAGYNEQFF
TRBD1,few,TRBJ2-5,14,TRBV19,TGTGCCAGTAGTATAGGGACAGGACAAGAGACCCAGTACTTC,CASSIGTGQETQYF
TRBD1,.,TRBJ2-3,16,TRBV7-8,TGTGCCAGCAGCTTAGTTGGCAGGGGGTCCACAGATACGCAGTATTTT,CASSLVGRGSTDTQYF
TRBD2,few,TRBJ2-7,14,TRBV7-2,TGTGCCAGCTTTTGGACTAGCGGGGACTACGAGCAGTACTTC,CASFWTSGDYEQYF
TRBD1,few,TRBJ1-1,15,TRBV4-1,TGCGCCAGCAGCCTAAGGGACAGGCTAACCACCGGGGCTTTCTTT,CASSLRDRLTTGAFF